The T cell receptor (beta chain) under discussion was sequenced for a study of beta chain features in type 1 diabetes. For the study at large: Across all samples, fewer than 120,000,000 sorted cells were examined.

Findings and limits, study-wide: A PCR bias possibly favoring shorter templates would apply equally to patients and controls.

Sequencing targeted expressed TCRB transcripts, as all isolated RNA had been reverse transcribed. Sequencing used immunoSEQ multiplex PCR; TCRdb keeps in-frame clones, though not all of them. The sample yields more than 350,000 clones, about an eighth seen once. Germline CDR1 and CDR2: SGDLS and YYNGEE. The CDR3 totals 14 residues. V was shortened by 0 bases and J by 6 bases, with 12 bases between the two germline ends. In all sorted populations, purity surpassed 98%. A word on this clone: What it binds is not known.

This TCR was sampled from a woman aged 18 to 35 in good health. J is TRBJ1-2 and V is TRBV9; D is ambiguous. What was sequenced was naive CD4+ T cells from blood. The CDR3 DNA is TGTGCCAGCAGCGTAGCGTGGTCAGCGAATGGCTACACCTTC. Its protein is CASSVAWSANGYTF.